The 26 T cell receptor beta chains below all came from one sample that was sequenced in a study of shared clonotypes between healthy human individuals (dated by TCRdb to 2018 to 2020). Library preparation employed the immunoSEQ multiplex PCR assay. TCRdb mirrors the immuneACCESS table, restricted to in-frame sequences. Some clones are absent from its copies; in checked studies, under half trace to an unresolved V gene, and the reason for the others is unknown. The sample table holds fewer than 3 million clones, of which 85% to 95% were seen once. Together, the top ten hold 0.3% to 0.45% of the sample. The sequencing input was naive CD4+ T cells from PBMCs. This specimen's cell subset or site label, per the study, means: CD45RA+ positively selected. These receptors were collected from a man younger than 35 in good health. Some clones in this sample may be carry-over from other donors' samples.

The chain links TRBV7-3 to TRBJ2-1, with D perhaps matching TRBD2 (6 bases). CDR1 is SGHTA and CDR2 is FQGTGA in the germline V gene. The V and J ends lost 0 bases and 8 bases respectively, with 11 bases between them. CDR3 length: 14 amino acids. The CDR3 here is CASSLTRRGDEQFF. The CDR3 bases are TGTGCCAGCAGCTTAACCAGGAGGGGCGATGAGCAGTTCTTC.

The gene calls are TRBV25-1 and TRBJ2-3; D is possibly TRBD1 (6 bases). The CDR3 is made up of 14 amino acids. Between the trimmed V and J ends, which lost 4 bases and 2 bases, there was a span of 10 bases. Germline V gene sequence: CDR1 MGHDK, CDR2 SYGVNS. The CDR3 region is CASSAYRDTDTQYF. CDR3 DNA sequence: TGTGCCAGCAGTGCATACAGGGACACAGATACGCAGTATTTT.

The J gene is TRBJ2-2, the V gene TRBV5-4, with D unresolved. Trimming took 2 bases from V and 4 from J, leaving 15 bases between them. Per the germline V gene, CDR1 is SGHNT and CDR2 is YYREEE (reference sequence). The CDR3 totals 16 residues. The CDR3, as DNA: TGTGCCAGCAGCTTAGACGGTGTGAGGAGCACCGGGGAGCTGTTTTTT. Translating it yields CASSLDGVRSTGELFF.

The CDR3 sequence is CSAAFEQFF. DNA for the CDR3: TGCAGTGCCGCTTTTGAGCAGTTCTTC. V is TRBV20-1 and J is TRBJ2-1; D gene ambiguous. Germline loops: CDR1 DFQATT, CDR2 SNEGSKA (reference sequence). Trimming shortened V by 6 bases and J by 9 bases, and 6 bases separated the two germline ends. The CDR3 totals 9 residues.

The chain uses TRBV6-1 and TRBJ1-2; TRBD1 matches at 8 bases. The CDR3 has 13 amino acids. Germline trimming cut 6 bases from V and 6 bases from J; bases unmatched to any gene: 6. CDR1 MNHNS and CDR2 SASEGT come from the germline V gene. CDR3 amino acids: CASSMTGDDGYTF. The CDR3 DNA follows: TGTGCCAGCAGCATGACAGGGGACGATGGCTACACCTTC.

The chain joins TRBV18 to TRBJ2-1; 8 bases line up with TRBD1. Germline loops: CDR1 KGHSH, CDR2 LQKENI. V shed 5 bases and J 1 base; nucleotides not matched to a gene: 10. The CDR3 totals 17 residues. In DNA form, the CDR3 reads TGTGCCAGCTCATCCAGGGGGCAGCTGGGGTCCTACAATGAGCAGTTCTTC. Its protein is CASSSRGQLGSYNEQFF.

The chain is built from TRBV6-1 and TRBJ2-3, with D uncertain. CDR1 and CDR2 (germline): MNHNS, SASEGT. Trimming stripped 6 bases from V and 0 bases from J, with 10 bases between. The CDR3 length is 14 residues. Written as DNA, the CDR3 is TGTGCCAGCAGGAGCAGCCAGAGCACAGATACGCAGTATTTT. Translated, it gives CASRSSQSTDTQYF.

The chain carries TRBV5-6 and TRBJ2-5; D is tentatively TRBD1 or TRBD2 (5 bases each). Germline-derived CDR1 and CDR2 are SGHDT and YYEEEE. V shed 3 bases and J shed 5 bases, with 20 bases lying between them. This CDR3 has 16 residues. The CDR3 reads CASSSDRVRGWETQYF. CDR3 sequence (DNA): TGTGCCAGCAGCTCCGATCGGGTGAGGGGTTGGGAGACCCAGTACTTC. Drawing the rest from reference TRBV5-6 and TRBJ2-5, the complete variable domain is DAGVTQSPTHLIKTRGQQVTLRCSPKSGHDTVSWYQQALGQGPQFIFQYYEEEERQRGNFPDRFSGHQFPNYSSELNVNALLLGDSALYLCASSSDRVRGWETQYFGPGTRLLVL.

The chain couples TRBV11-1 to TRBJ1-2; maybe TRBD1 (5 bases). Germline CDR1 reads SGHAT; CDR2 reads FQDESV (reference sequence). V lost 5 bases and J lost 4, with 11 bases in between. The CDR3 covers 13 residues. The CDR3 region is CASSPFGTYGYTF. The CDR3, as DNA: TGTGCCAGCAGCCCTTTCGGGACCTATGGCTACACCTTC.

This chain links TRBV9 with TRBJ1-1; D call uncertain. Germline-derived CDR1 and CDR2 are SGDLS and YYNGEE. Trimming left V 4 bases short and J 3 bases short, with 7 bases between. This CDR3 region has 12 residues. The CDR3 DNA is TGTGCCAGCAGCTCTCTGGACACTGAAGCTTTCTTT. Translated: CASSSLDTEAFF.

This chain joins TRBV5-1 and TRBJ2-1; 8 bases map to TRBD2. With V trimmed by 0 bases and J by 9 bases, 5 bases remained unmatched. This CDR3 has 14 amino acids. Looked up from germline, CDR1 is SGHRS and CDR2 is YFSETQ. CDR3 DNA: TGCGCCAGCAGCTTGGGAGCGGGAGTCGGTGAGCAGTTCTTC. Protein sequence: CASSLGAGVGEQFF.

This clone was counted only a few times. The gene calls are TRBV15 and TRBJ1-2; a weak D match, TRBD1 (5 bases). V gave up 0 bases and J gave up 6 bases, with 11 bases separating them. In germline, CDR1 is LNHNV, CDR2 YYDKDF (reference sequence). The CDR3 loop spans 14 amino acids. CDR3 loop: CATSREGGDHGYTF. The CDR3 nucleotides are TGTGCCACCAGCAGAGAGGGGGGAGACCATGGCTACACCTTC.

V is TRBV6-5 and J is TRBJ1-5, with 10 nucleotides matching TRBD1. The length of the CDR3 is 14 residues. Germline trimming cut 2 bases from V and 9 bases from J; bases unmatched to any gene: 4. Germline lookup yields CDR1 MNHEY and CDR2 SVGAGI. In nucleotides, the CDR3 is TGTGCCAGCAGTTACGACAGGGGGCGGGGGCCCCAGCATTTT. It yields the protein CASSYDRGRGPQHF.

V usage is TRBV28 and J usage is TRBJ2-2; TRBD1 aligns across 7 bases. V gave up 3 bases and J gave up 6 bases; unmatched junction bases: 4. Germline lookup yields CDR1 MDHEN and CDR2 SYDVKM. This CDR3 has 14 residues. The CDR3 DNA reads as TGTGCCAGCAGTTTGATAGGGGGCTCCGGGGAGCTGTTTTTT. This encodes CASSLIGGSGELFF.

The rearrangement joins TRBV18 to TRBJ1-3; TRBD1 agrees at 9 bases. CDR3 length: 16 residues. Germline V CDR1 and CDR2: KGHSH, LQKENI. Trimming cost V 5 bases and J 0 bases; bases outside gene matches: 5. CDR3 in amino acids: CASSTGQGNSGNTIYF. CDR3 nucleotides: TGTGCCAGCTCAACGGGACAGGGAAACTCTGGAAACACCATATATTTT. Based on the CDR3 plus reference TRBV18 and TRBJ1-3, the full variable domain is NAGVMQNPRHLVRRRGQEARLRCSPMKGHSHVYWYRQLPEEGLKFMVYLQKENIIDESGMPKERFSAEFPKEGPSILRIQQVVRGDSAAYFCASSTGQGNSGNTIYFGEGSWLTVV.

V is TRBV4-2 and J is TRBJ2-4; D may match TRBD1 or TRBD2 (7 bases each). The CDR3 runs to 16 residues. Between the trimmed V and J ends, which lost 4 bases and 3 bases, there was a span of 16 bases. CDR1 is LGHNA and CDR2 is YNFKEQ in the germline V gene. For the CDR3, the DNA is TGTGCCAGCAGCCCAGGGGGGGGGTCCGACAAAAACATTCAGTACTTC. Amino acid sequence: CASSPGGGSDKNIQYF.

The CDR3 spells CAWNPSGGRGTEAFF. DNA for the CDR3: TGTGCCTGGAACCCATCAGGGGGCAGGGGCACTGAAGCTTTCTTT. The chain has TRBV30 and TRBJ1-1; 8 bases match TRBD1. The CDR3 consists of 15 residues. Trimming removed 4 bases from V and 4 bases from J; junction bases left unmatched: 11. In germline, CDR1 is GTSNPN, CDR2 SVGIG (reference sequence).

This clone was detected only a few times. V and J are TRBV11-1 and TRBJ1-1; D call uncertain. V lost 4 bases and J lost 7, with 7 bases in between. There are 11 residues in the CDR3. Germline-derived CDR1 and CDR2 are SGHAT and FQDESV (reference sequence). The CDR3 here is CASSSQIEAFF. CDR3 DNA sequence: TGTGCCAGCAGCTCTCAAATTGAAGCTTTCTTT.

The V call is TRBV28, the J call TRBJ1-3; the D is unclear. V lost 2 bases and J lost 0, with 8 bases in between. This CDR3 has 15 residues. The germline V gene has CDR1 MDHEN and CDR2 SYDVKM. The CDR3 loop reads CASSLPRGSGNTIYF. DNA for the CDR3: TGTGCCAGCAGTTTACCCCGGGGCTCTGGAAACACCATATATTTT.

The chain employs TRBV7-2 and TRBJ2-5; TRBD1 might be the D (6 bases). The ends were cut back, 5 bases at V and 6 bases at J, with 19 bases in the middle. CDR1 is SGHTA, CDR2 FQGNSA, per germline. The CDR3 spans 15 residues. CDR3 bases: TGTGCCAGCAGCGAAAATCGGGTAGGGGGTCAGACCCAGTACTTC. This translates into CASSENRVGGQTQYF.

V and J are TRBV6-6 and TRBJ2-2, with D unresolved. Germline V gene lookup returns CDR1 MNHNY and CDR2 SVGAGI (reference sequence). The CDR3 runs 16 residues. Deletions cut 2 bases from V and 6 bases from J, with 16 bases between. The CDR3 DNA follows: TGTGCCAGCAGTTACGCTCGGATCGATTTCCCCGGGGAGCTGTTTTTT. This encodes CASSYARIDFPGELFF.

This clone came up once. The V gene is TRBV10-3, the J gene TRBJ1-2; D perhaps matches TRBD1 (6 bases). The V end was cut by 2 bases, the J end by 4 bases, with 17 bases between. The CDR3 is made up of 16 amino acids. CDR1 is ENHRY and CDR2 is SYGVKD in the germline V gene. The CDR3 region is CAISEPDRSLGYGYTF. The CDR3 coding sequence is TGTGCCATCAGTGAGCCAGACAGGTCTCTGGGCTATGGCTACACCTTC.

The chain couples TRBV7-2 to TRBJ2-3; 10 bases map to TRBD2. The length of the CDR3 is 19 residues. CDR1 is SGHTA and CDR2 is FQGNSA in the germline V gene. Trimming cost V 5 bases and J 8 bases; bases outside gene matches: 22. This CDR3 is CASSLRGTSGIPRGITQYF. The CDR3 DNA reads TGTGCCAGCAGCCTTAGGGGAACTAGCGGGATCCCTCGAGGGATTACGCAGTATTTT.

The gene calls are TRBV5-4 and TRBJ2-1; no clear D gene. V was pared by 0 bases and J by 7 bases, with 23 bases between. The V gene's germline CDR1 is SGHNT and CDR2 YYREEE (reference sequence). This CDR3 is built from 18 residues. As DNA, the CDR3 is TGTGCCAGCAGCTTGGGGGGTATTCAGTTGGTCGAAGGTAATGAGCAGTTCTTC. It encodes CASSLGGIQLVEGNEQFF.

The chain has TRBV7-2 and TRBJ1-2; D unclear. V lost 1 base, J lost 7 bases, and 10 bases lay in between. CDR3 length equals 13 residues. Per the germline V gene, CDR1 is SGHTA and CDR2 is FQGNSA. The CDR3 sequence is CASSLVADAGYTF. CDR3 DNA sequence: TGTGCCAGCAGCTTAGTGGCAGACGCTGGCTACACCTTC.

The rearrangement joins TRBV28 to TRBJ2-7; perhaps TRBD1 as D (6 bases). Germline CDR1 is MDHEN and CDR2 is SYDVKM. V was clipped by 8 bases and J by 2 bases, with 19 bases between them. This CDR3 region has 15 residues. CDR3 sequence: CASLGTNTGPYEQYF. The CDR3, as DNA: TGTGCCAGCCTCGGTACTAATACAGGGCCCTACGAGCAGTACTTC.